This TCR beta chain was captured by sequencing in a study of cytomegalovirus exposure and HLA in healthy donors. TCRdb keeps only in-frame clones here, not all; method: immunoSEQ multiplex PCR. The top ten hold approximately 7.7% of the sample, which has some 200,000 clones, roughly nine tenths seen once. The J segment lost 1 base and the V segment lost 5 bases, leaving 5 bases of the junction unmatched. The CDR3 contains 13 residues. Germline V gene sequence: CDR1 SQVTM, CDR2 ANQGSEA. The TCR comes from a man aged 25-45 years in good health and CMV-seropositive. Sequencing used PBMCs. The chain carries TRBV29-1 and TRBJ2-7; TRBD1 matches at 7 bases. The CDR3, as DNA: TGCAGCGTTCAGGGGGTTGGGTCCTACGAGCAGTACTTC. It encodes CSVQGVGSYEQYF.